These 17 T cell receptor beta chains share one sample of origin, sequenced in a study of blood T cell repertoires in COVID-19. The method was immunoSEQ multiplex PCR; TCRdb's version includes in-frame clones alone and lacks a portion of them. Counted here are 150,000 to 200,000 clones, around 84% occurring once; the ten biggest clones make up approximately 5.4%. Material for sequencing was PBMCs or T cells enriched from blood (not recorded which). The receptors here all came from a man in his forties who had recovered from COVID-19.

As to this clone: Other nucleotide sequences from this sample produce the same CDR3. The V gene is TRBV5-1, the J gene TRBJ1-5; perhaps TRBD1 as D (5 bases). CDR1 SGHRS and CDR2 YFSETQ come from the germline V gene. Trimming stripped 0 bases from V and 0 bases from J, with 7 bases between. The CDR3 totals 15 residues. CDR3 nucleotide sequence: TGCGCCAGCAGCTTGGGAGACAGTAGCAATCAGCCCCAGCATTTT. Translated: CASSLGDSSNQPQHF.

The gene calls are TRBV2 and TRBJ2-4; no definite D call. With 7 bases removed from V and 1 base from J, the gap between germline ends came to 8 bases. The germline CDR1 and CDR2 sequences are SNHLY and FYNNEI. The CDR3 contains 13 residues. The CDR3 DNA sequence: TGTGCCAGCACCTTGGAGGCCAAAAACATTCAGTACTTC. Its protein product is CASTLEAKNIQYF.

The CDR3 protein is CASSLERGREGYTF. The CDR3 region has the DNA TGTGCCAGCAGCTTGGAAAGGGGGCGCGAGGGCTACACCTTC. The chain links TRBV5-5 to TRBJ1-2; 7 bases match TRBD1. CDR3 length: 14 residues. Germline V lookup: CDR1 SGHKS, CDR2 YYEKEE (reference sequence). The J segment lost 8 bases and the V segment lost 0 bases, leaving 7 bases of the junction unmatched. The whole variable domain, filled in from reference TRBV5-5 and TRBJ1-2, reads DAGVTQSPTHLIKTRGQQVTLRCSPISGHKSVSWYQQVLGQGPQFIFQYYEKEERGRGNFPDRFSARQFPNYSSELNVNALLLGDSALYLCASSLERGREGYTFGSGTRLTVV.

This chain links TRBV11-2 with TRBJ2-3; 9 positions match TRBD1. The trim removed 4 bases at V and 5 bases at J, leaving 7 bases unmatched. The CDR3 sequence is 15 residues long. Germline V gene sequence: CDR1 SGHAT, CDR2 FQNNGV. The CDR3 region is CASSSRGTGIDTQYF. CDR3 sequence (DNA): TGTGCCAGCAGCTCACGGGGGACAGGGATAGATACGCAGTATTTT.

J is TRBJ1-2 and V is TRBV18, with 10 positions matching TRBD1. Per germline, CDR1 KGHSH and CDR2 LQKENI. The CDR3 extends over 14 amino acids. The trim removed 5 bases at V and 13 bases at J, leaving 13 bases unmatched. The CDR3 loop reads CASSSGQGESASTF. The CDR3 DNA follows: TGTGCCAGCTCATCCGGACAGGGGGAGAGCGCCTCCACCTTC. The entire variable domain, with the rest obtained from reference TRBV18 and TRBJ1-2, is as follows: NAGVMQNPRHLVRRRGQEARLRCSPMKGHSHVYWYRQLPEEGLKFMVYLQKENIIDESGMPKERFSAEFPKEGPSILRIQQVVRGDSAAYFCASSSGQGESASTFGSGTRLTVV.

V and J are TRBV21-1 and TRBJ1-6; TRBD1, the D gene given by the table, was not confirmed from the DNA. TRBV21-1 is listed as a pseudogene. The CDR3 spans 16 residues. This chain's CDR3 is CASSRDRGYRHSPLHF. CDR3 bases: TGTGCCAGCAGCAGGGACAGGGGATATAGGCATTCACCCCTCCACTTT.

This clone was seen more than once but under ten times. V usage is TRBV5-4 and J usage is TRBJ2-3; maybe TRBD2 (5 bases). The germline gives CDR1 SGHNT, CDR2 YYREEE (reference sequence). This CDR3 has 14 residues. Trimming removed 0 bases at V and 7 bases at J, with 12 bases between. The CDR3 DNA sequence: TGTGCCAGCAGCTTGGGGTTAGAGGGTAATACGCAGTATTTT. Protein sequence: CASSLGLEGNTQYF.

V is TRBV27 and J is TRBJ1-5; unclear D gene. Germline V gives CDR1 MNHEY, CDR2 SMNVEV (reference sequence). Trimming stripped 4 bases from V and 3 bases from J, with 10 bases between. This CDR3 region has 14 residues. The CDR3 coding sequence is TGTGCCAGCAGTTCACAGATCGCCAATCAGCCCCAGCATTTT. Translated: CASSSQIANQPQHF.

This chain joins TRBV3-1 (or the pseudogene TRBV3-2) and TRBJ1-5; D ambiguous. The germline gives CDR1 LGHDT, CDR2 YNNKEL (reference sequence). The germline V and J ends were trimmed by 6 bases and 2 bases, with 11 bases remaining between them. The CDR3 sequence is 14 residues long. The CDR3 bases are TGTGCCAGCAGGCACTCCGGGGGCAATCAGCCCCAGCATTTT. Encoded protein: CASRHSGGNQPQHF.

J is TRBJ1-1 and V is TRBV16, with D maybe TRBD1 (5 bases). Trimming removed 3 bases at V and 4 bases at J, with 12 bases between. Germline V CDR1 and CDR2: KGHSY, FQNENV. CDR3 length equals 14 residues. CDR3 region: CASSHRRGGTEAFF. DNA for the CDR3: TGTGCCAGCAGCCATCGGAGGGGCGGCACTGAAGCTTTCTTT.

This chain joins TRBV27 and TRBJ1-6; TRBD1 might be the D (6 bases). CDR3 length equals 18 residues. Germline values: CDR1 MNHEY, CDR2 SMNVEV (reference sequence). V was clipped by 1 base and J by 2 bases, with 15 bases between them. CDR3 sequence: CASSLLETAGAYNSPLHF. CDR3 nucleotide sequence: TGTGCCAGCAGTTTATTAGAAACTGCAGGGGCCTATAATTCACCCCTCCACTTT.

The chain couples TRBV5-1 to TRBJ1-5; D possibly corresponds to TRBD1 (6 bases). The CDR3 spans 15 residues. Germline V gives CDR1 SGHRS, CDR2 YFSETQ. V lost 2 bases to trimming and J lost 3 bases, with 12 bases between them. This CDR3 reads CASSLAGAYNQPQHF. CDR3 coding DNA: TGCGCCAGCAGCTTAGCAGGGGCCTACAATCAGCCCCAGCATTTT.

The CDR3 DNA is TGCGCCAGCAGCCACGGACCGGGACAGGGATGGAAGTCAGGGGGGCAGCCCCAGCATTTT. It specifies CASSHGPGQGWKSGGQPQHF. This sequence joins TRBV4-1 and TRBJ1-5; TRBD1 matches at 9 bases. V lost 3 bases and J lost 7; bases outside the gene matches: 22. This CDR3 is built from 20 residues. Germline lookup yields CDR1 MGHRA and CDR2 YSYEKL.

The rearrangement links TRBV9 to TRBJ2-1, with 8 bases identical to TRBD2. The length of the CDR3 is 15 residues. In germline, CDR1 is SGDLS, CDR2 YYNGEE. V shed 2 bases, J shed 3 bases, and the junction held 4 bases outside the gene matches. CDR3 DNA: TGTGCCAGCAGCGTTTCGGGGGGGAGCTACAATGAGCAGTTCTTC. Amino acid sequence: CASSVSGGSYNEQFF.

This chain joins TRBV6-2 or TRBV6-3 and TRBJ2-7, with 7 nucleotides matching TRBD2. Looked up from germline, CDR1 is MNHEY and CDR2 is SVGEGT. The length of the CDR3 is 15 residues. The J segment lost 3 bases and the V segment lost 6 bases, leaving 11 bases of the junction unmatched. The CDR3 coding sequence is TGTGCCAGCAGCCGTACTAGCGACAAGATCTACGAGCAGTACTTC. Its translation: CASSRTSDKIYEQYF.

In the case of this clone: The limits of the CDR3 on the DNA are not certain, so only TCRdb's listed CDR3 is given. The rearrangement uses TRBV1 and TRBJ1-2; the table names TRBD1, a call not compared with the DNA. TRBV1 has pseudogene status. 20 amino acids form the CDR3, both terminal residues included. The CDR3: CTSSQAPTPVGKGARYGYTF.

This chain connects TRBV18 to TRBJ1-2; 9 nucleotides agree with TRBD1. CDR3 length equals 17 residues. Looked up from germline, CDR1 is KGHSH and CDR2 is LQKENI. Trimming cost V 3 bases and J 0 bases; bases outside gene matches: 8. The CDR3 loop reads CASSPGTGPRTNYGYTF. CDR3 in DNA: TGTGCCAGCTCACCTGGGACAGGGCCCCGCACTAACTATGGCTACACCTTC.